Each of the 18 T cell receptor beta chains below was sequenced from the same sample in a study of OX40 agonist ivuxolimab in advanced cancers. TCRdb's copy holds only in-frame clones and misses some; the assay was immunoSEQ multiplex PCR. This table has 90,000 to 120,000 clones, less than 95% appearing once. Sequencing used CD4+ or CD8+ T cells sorted from blood, obtained in a trial of the OX40 agonist ivuxolimab. These receptors came from an adult with an advanced solid tumor such as melanoma, head and neck, liver or kidney cancer.

As to this clone: The sample contains more than one DNA sequence encoding this CDR3. This chain connects TRBV19 to TRBJ1-1; D remains ambiguous. Between the trimmed V and J ends, which lost 6 bases and 1 base, there was a span of 3 bases. Germline V gene data show CDR1 as LNHDA and CDR2 as SQIVND (reference sequence). This CDR3 spans 11 amino acids. As DNA, the CDR3 is TGTGCCAGTAGACAGAACACTGAAGCTTTCTTT. Its translation: CASRQNTEAFF.

The rearrangement joins TRBV5-6 to TRBJ2-7; 7 bases match TRBD1. Germline trimming cut 0 bases from V and 3 bases from J; bases unmatched to any gene: 3. This CDR3 is 14 amino acids long. Germline V gene lookup returns CDR1 SGHDT and CDR2 YYEEEE. The CDR3 nucleotides are TGTGCCAGCAGCTTGGTGGGACAGAGCTACGAGCAGTACTTC. This translates into CASSLVGQSYEQYF. Supplemented by reference TRBV5-6 and TRBJ2-7, the full variable domain reads DAGVTQSPTHLIKTRGQQVTLRCSPKSGHDTVSWYQQALGQGPQFIFQYYEEEERQRGNFPDRFSGHQFPNYSSELNVNALLLGDSALYLCASSLVGQSYEQYFGPGTRLTVT.

Here the CDR3 reads CASSVELAGENTQYF. In nucleotides, the CDR3 is TGTGCCAGCAGCGTAGAACTAGCGGGAGAGAATACGCAGTATTTT. This rearrangement joins TRBV9 to TRBJ2-3; 11 positions match TRBD2. Germline V gives CDR1 SGDLS, CDR2 YYNGEE. The J segment lost 7 bases and the V segment lost 0 bases, leaving 4 bases of the junction unmatched. This CDR3 contains 15 residues. Full variable domain (rest looked up from reference TRBV9 and TRBJ2-3): DSGVTQTPKHLITATGQRVTLRCSPRSGDLSVYWYQQSLDQGLQFLIQYYNGEERAKGNILERFSAQQFPDLHSELNLSSLELGDSALYFCASSVELAGENTQYFGPGTRLTVL.

This rearrangement joins TRBV5-6 to TRBJ2-1; D may be TRBD1 or TRBD2 (5 bases each). From germline, CDR1 is SGHDT and CDR2 YYEEEE. The CDR3 has 15 residues. V was clipped by 4 bases and J by 6 bases, with 17 bases between them. CDR3 in amino acids: CASSPGAGAINEQFF. Here the CDR3 DNA reads TGTGCCAGCAGCCCCGGGGCAGGAGCAATCAATGAGCAGTTCTTC.

The V call is TRBV7-6, the J call TRBJ1-1; D unresolved. Germline values: CDR1 SGHVS, CDR2 FNYEAQ. CDR3 length equals 14 residues. The V gene lost 1 base and the J gene lost 1 base, with 7 bases spanning the gap. The CDR3 reads CASSLVERNTEAFF. The DNA of the CDR3 is TGTGCCAGCAGCTTAGTAGAACGGAACACTGAAGCTTTCTTT.

The CDR3 protein is CASSHLEGYTF. For the CDR3, the DNA is TGTGCCAGCAGCCACTTAGAAGGCTACACCTTC. The V and J genes are TRBV5-4 and TRBJ1-2; D is unresolved. Trimming removed 4 bases at V and 8 bases at J, with 9 bases between. The CDR3 has 11 residues. The germline V gene encodes CDR1 SGHNT and CDR2 YYREEE (reference sequence).

The chain carries TRBV28 and TRBJ1-2, with D tentatively TRBD1 (6 bases). V lost 8 bases to trimming and J lost 3 bases, with 16 bases between them. Germline assignment: CDR1 MDHEN and CDR2 SYDVKM. The CDR3 is 14 residues long. Here the CDR3 reads CASQFPGGDYGYTF. CDR3 sequence (DNA): TGTGCCAGCCAATTCCCCGGGGGCGACTATGGCTACACCTTC.

This rearrangement joins TRBV6-5 to TRBJ2-1, with D perhaps matching TRBD1 or TRBD2 (6 bases each). This CDR3 region has 13 residues. Germline CDR1 MNHEY, CDR2 SVGAGI. The V end was cut by 5 bases, the J end by 4 bases, with 9 bases between. Written as DNA, the CDR3 is TGTGCCAGCAGTAAAGGGGGGTACAATGAGCAGTTCTTC. Protein product: CASSKGGYNEQFF.

The chain carries TRBV6-4 and TRBJ1-1; D not resolved. Germline CDR1 and CDR2: MRHNA and SNTAGT. The CDR3 spans 15 residues. The V end lost 6 bases, the J end lost 5 bases, and 19 bases lay between the germline ends. For the CDR3, the DNA is TGTGCCAGCAGGCCGCCGGTGGGAGAGAATACTGAAGCTTTCTTT. It is translated as CASRPPVGENTEAFF.

V gene TRBV19 combines with J gene TRBJ2-4, with TRBD2 as a possible D gene (5 bases). V dropped 4 bases and J dropped 3 bases, with 13 bases sitting between them. CDR1 LNHDA and CDR2 SQIVND come from the germline V gene (reference sequence). The CDR3 totals 15 residues. CDR3 in amino acids: CASSTLTTNKNIQYF. CDR3 sequence (DNA): TGTGCCAGTAGTACCCTGACTACGAACAAAAACATTCAGTACTTC.

The V gene is TRBV28, the J gene TRBJ1-2; 12 nucleotides agree with TRBD1. The CDR3 runs 14 residues. Germline lookup yields CDR1 MDHEN and CDR2 SYDVKM. V was clipped by 7 bases and J by 6 bases; unmatched bases: 6. CDR3 nucleotides: TGTGCCAGCATCCCGGGACAGGGGGCGGATGGCTACACCTTC. Translating gives CASIPGQGADGYTF.

The genes are TRBV27 and TRBJ1-4, with TRBD1 matching over 9 bases. V trimming: 5 bases; J trimming: 13 bases; junction bases outside the gene matches: 8. Germline values: CDR1 MNHEY, CDR2 SMNVEV (reference sequence). This CDR3 spans 13 amino acids. The CDR3 sequence: CASSADRGQGLFF. The DNA for the CDR3 is TGTGCCAGCAGTGCCGACAGGGGACAGGGACTGTTTTTT.

For the CDR3, the DNA is TGCGCCAGCAGCTTGGGGATAATGGCGTTCCGAGGGATGAACACTGAAGCTTTCTTT. Protein product: CASSLGIMAFRGMNTEAFF. The chain is built from TRBV5-1 and TRBJ1-1; D is uncertain. The CDR3 covers 19 residues. Trimming shortened V by 0 bases and J by 0 bases, and 21 bases separated the two germline ends. The germline gives CDR1 SGHRS, CDR2 YFSETQ.

This sequence joins TRBV2 and TRBJ2-3; D gene ambiguous. Germline V gene lookup returns CDR1 SNHLY and CDR2 FYNNEI. Deletions cut 0 bases from V and 0 bases from J, with 7 bases between. The CDR3 loop spans 15 amino acids. The CDR3 coding sequence is TGTGCCAGCAGTGAAGCGGGGTTTAGCACAGATACGCAGTATTTT. The encoded protein is CASSEAGFSTDTQYF.

The table lists this clone with a few counts. The gene calls are TRBV27 and TRBJ2-7; perhaps TRBD1 as D (5 bases). The germline gives CDR1 MNHEY, CDR2 SMNVEV (reference sequence). The CDR3 covers 13 residues. V gave up 2 bases and J gave up 2 bases, with 7 bases separating them. The CDR3: CASSLKGAYEQYF. The DNA for the CDR3 is TGTGCCAGCAGTTTAAAAGGGGCCTACGAGCAGTACTTC.

The rearrangement links TRBV25-1 to TRBJ2-1; 9 bases fit TRBD1. Germline CDR1 reads MGHDK; CDR2 reads SYGVNS. CDR3 length: 17 residues. V trimming: 4 bases; J trimming: 4 bases; junction bases outside the gene matches: 11. CDR3 coding DNA: TGTGCCAGCAGTGGTACAGCCGGGACAGGGACTTACAATGAGCAGTTCTTC. Translation gives CASSGTAGTGTYNEQFF.

The rearrangement links TRBV7-9 to TRBJ1-1; 10 nucleotides agree with TRBD1. V gave up 6 bases and J gave up 3 bases; unmatched junction bases: 7. The CDR3 sequence is 15 residues long. Per the germline V gene, CDR1 is SEHNR and CDR2 is FQNEAQ (reference sequence). The CDR3 protein is CASRGGQGPDTEAFF. The CDR3 bases are TGTGCCAGCAGGGGGGGACAGGGGCCGGACACTGAAGCTTTCTTT.

This clone was counted a single time. This chain connects TRBV5-1 to TRBJ2-4; D could derive from TRBD1 or TRBD2 (5 bases each). Trimming left V 4 bases short and J 7 bases short, with 21 bases between. The germline V gene has CDR1 SGHRS and CDR2 YFSETQ. The CDR3 spans 16 residues. In DNA, the CDR3 is TGCGCCAGCAGCCTCTCCGGGCCCAGAGGGGAGAACATTCAGTACTTC. It translates to CASSLSGPRGENIQYF.